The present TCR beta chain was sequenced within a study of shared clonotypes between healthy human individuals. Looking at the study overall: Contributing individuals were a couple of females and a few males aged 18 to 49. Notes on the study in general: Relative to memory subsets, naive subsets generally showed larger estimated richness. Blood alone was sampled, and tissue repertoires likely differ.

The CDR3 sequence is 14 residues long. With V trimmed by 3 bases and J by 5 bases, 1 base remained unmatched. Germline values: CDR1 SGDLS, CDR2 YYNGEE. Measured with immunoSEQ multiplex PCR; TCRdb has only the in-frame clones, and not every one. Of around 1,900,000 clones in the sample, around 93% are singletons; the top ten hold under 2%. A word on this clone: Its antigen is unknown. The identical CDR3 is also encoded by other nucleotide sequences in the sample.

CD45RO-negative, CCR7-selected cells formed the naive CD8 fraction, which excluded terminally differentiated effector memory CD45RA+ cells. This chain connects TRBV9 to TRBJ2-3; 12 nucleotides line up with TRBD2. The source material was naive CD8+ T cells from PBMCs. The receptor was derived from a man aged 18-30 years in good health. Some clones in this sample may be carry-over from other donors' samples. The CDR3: CASSGGLAGDTQYF. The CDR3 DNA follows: TGTGCCAGCAGCGGGGGACTAGCGGGAGATACGCAGTATTTT. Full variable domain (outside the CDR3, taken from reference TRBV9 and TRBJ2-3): DSGVTQTPKHLITATGQRVTLRCSPRSGDLSVYWYQQSLDQGLQFLIQYYNGEERAKGNILERFSAQQFPDLHSELNLSSLELGDSALYFCASSGGLAGDTQYFGPGTRLTVL.